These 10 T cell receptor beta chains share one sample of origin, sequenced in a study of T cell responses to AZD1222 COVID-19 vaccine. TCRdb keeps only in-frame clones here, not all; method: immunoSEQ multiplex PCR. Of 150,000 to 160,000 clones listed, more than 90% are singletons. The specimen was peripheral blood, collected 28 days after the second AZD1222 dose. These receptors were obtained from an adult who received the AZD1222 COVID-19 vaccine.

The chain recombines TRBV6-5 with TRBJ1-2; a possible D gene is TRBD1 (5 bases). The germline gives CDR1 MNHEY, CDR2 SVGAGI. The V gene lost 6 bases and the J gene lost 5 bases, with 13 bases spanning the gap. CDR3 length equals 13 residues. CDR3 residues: CASRTGTEYGYTF. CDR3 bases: TGTGCCAGCAGAACCGGGACGGAATATGGCTACACCTTC.

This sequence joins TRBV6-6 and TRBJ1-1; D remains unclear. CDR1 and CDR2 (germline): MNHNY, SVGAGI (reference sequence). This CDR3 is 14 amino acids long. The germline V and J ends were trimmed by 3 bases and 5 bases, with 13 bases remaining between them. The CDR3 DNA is TGTGCCAGCAGTTATCTCACAGATTTTACTGAAGCTTTCTTT. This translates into CASSYLTDFTEAFF.

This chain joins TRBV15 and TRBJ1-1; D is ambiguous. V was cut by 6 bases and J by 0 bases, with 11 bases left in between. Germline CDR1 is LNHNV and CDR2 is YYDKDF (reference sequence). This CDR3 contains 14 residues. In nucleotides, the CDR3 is TGTGCCACCAGGAAGGACGGAGTGAACACTGAAGCTTTCTTT. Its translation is CATRKDGVNTEAFF.

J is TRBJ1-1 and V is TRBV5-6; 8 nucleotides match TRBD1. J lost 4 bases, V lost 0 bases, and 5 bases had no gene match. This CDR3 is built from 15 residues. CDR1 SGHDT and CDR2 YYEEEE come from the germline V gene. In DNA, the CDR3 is TGTGCCAGCAGCTTGGGGCATACAGGGGGCACTGAAGCTTTCTTT. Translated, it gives CASSLGHTGGTEAFF. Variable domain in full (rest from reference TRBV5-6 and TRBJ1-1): DAGVTQSPTHLIKTRGQQVTLRCSPKSGHDTVSWYQQALGQGPQFIFQYYEEEERQRGNFPDRFSGHQFPNYSSELNVNALLLGDSALYLCASSLGHTGGTEAFFGQGTRLTVV.

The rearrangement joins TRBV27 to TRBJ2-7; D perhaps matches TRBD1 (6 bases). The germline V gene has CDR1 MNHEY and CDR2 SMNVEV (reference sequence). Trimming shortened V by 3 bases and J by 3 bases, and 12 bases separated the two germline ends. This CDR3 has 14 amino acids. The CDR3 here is CASSLGQGHYEQYF. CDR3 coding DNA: TGTGCCAGCAGTTTGGGGCAGGGGCACTACGAGCAGTACTTC.

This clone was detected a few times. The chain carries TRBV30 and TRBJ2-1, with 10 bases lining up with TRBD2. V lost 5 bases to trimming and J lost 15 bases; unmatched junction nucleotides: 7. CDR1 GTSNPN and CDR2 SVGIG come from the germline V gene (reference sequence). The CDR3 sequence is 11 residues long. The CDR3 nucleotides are TGTGCCTGGTCACTAGCGGGAAGGGGGTTCTTC. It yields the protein CAWSLAGRGFF.

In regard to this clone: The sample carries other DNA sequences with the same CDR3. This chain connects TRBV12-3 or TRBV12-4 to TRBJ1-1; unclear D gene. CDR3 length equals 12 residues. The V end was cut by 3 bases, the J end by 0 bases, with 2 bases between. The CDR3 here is CASSLLNTEAFF. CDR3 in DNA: TGTGCCAGCAGTTTGCTGAACACTGAAGCTTTCTTT.

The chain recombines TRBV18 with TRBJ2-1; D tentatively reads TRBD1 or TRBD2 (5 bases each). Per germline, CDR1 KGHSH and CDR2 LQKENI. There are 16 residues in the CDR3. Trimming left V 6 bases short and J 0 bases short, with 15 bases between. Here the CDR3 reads CASSGPGYSSYNEQFF. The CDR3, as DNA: TGTGCCAGCTCGGGACCTGGTTATAGCTCCTACAATGAGCAGTTCTTC.

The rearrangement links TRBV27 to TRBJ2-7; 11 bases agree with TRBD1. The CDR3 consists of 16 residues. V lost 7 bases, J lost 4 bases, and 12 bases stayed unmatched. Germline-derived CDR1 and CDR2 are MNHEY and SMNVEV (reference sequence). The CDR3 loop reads CASIHPGGTGGYEQYF. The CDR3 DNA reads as TGTGCCAGCATCCACCCCGGGGGGACAGGGGGTTACGAGCAGTACTTC.

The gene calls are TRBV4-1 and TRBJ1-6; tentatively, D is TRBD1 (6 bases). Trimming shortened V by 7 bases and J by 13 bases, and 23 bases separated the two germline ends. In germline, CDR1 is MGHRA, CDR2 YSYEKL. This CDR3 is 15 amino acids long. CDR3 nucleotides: TGCGCCAGCAATACCCCGGGACAACAGAGAAGGCCCCTCCACTTT. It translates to CASNTPGQQRRPLHF.